This T cell receptor (beta chain) was found in a study of blood T cell repertoires in COVID-19. Study as a whole: Sites in the United States, Italy and Spain provided acute and convalescent COVID-19 samples. T cells, B-cell-depleted T cells, or PBMCs supplied cDNA or gDNA.

Per germline, CDR1 SNHLY and CDR2 FYNNEI. The CDR3 totals 15 residues. Trimming cost V 2 bases and J 0 bases, with 8 bases left between them. Generated by immunoSEQ multiplex PCR, the TCRdb table keeps only in-frame clones and is missing some. The sample holds more than 100,000 clones; approximately 88% are singletons and the top ten take under 15%. The gene calls are TRBV2 and TRBJ2-4; no definite D call. The TCR was taken from a woman in her 30s who had recovered from COVID-19. Sequences were obtained from peripheral blood. Here the CDR3 reads CASSEMRSAKNIQYF. CDR3 nucleotide sequence: TGTGCCAGCAGTGAAATGCGTTCAGCCAAAAACATTCAGTACTTC.